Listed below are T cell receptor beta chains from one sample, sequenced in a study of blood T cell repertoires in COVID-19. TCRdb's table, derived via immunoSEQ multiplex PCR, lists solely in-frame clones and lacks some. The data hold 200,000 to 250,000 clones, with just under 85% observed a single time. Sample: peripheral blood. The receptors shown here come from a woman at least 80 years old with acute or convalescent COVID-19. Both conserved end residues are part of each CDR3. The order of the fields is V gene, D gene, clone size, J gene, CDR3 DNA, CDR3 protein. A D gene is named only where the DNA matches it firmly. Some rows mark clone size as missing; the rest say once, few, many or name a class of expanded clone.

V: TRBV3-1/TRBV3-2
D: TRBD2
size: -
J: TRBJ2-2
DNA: TGTGCCAGCAGCCAAAGGGGCGGGAGAGGTCCCGGGGAGCTGTTTTTT
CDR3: CASSQRGGRGPGELFF

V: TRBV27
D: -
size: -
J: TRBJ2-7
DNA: TGTGCCAGCAGTTTAAGTGGGTTCCAACAGGGCAAGAGCTCCTACGAGCAGTACTTC
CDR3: CASSLSGFQQGKSSYEQYF

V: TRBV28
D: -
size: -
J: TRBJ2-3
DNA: TGTGCCAGCAGTTTAGCGGGAACTACAGATACGCAGTATTTT
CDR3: CASSLAGTTDTQYF

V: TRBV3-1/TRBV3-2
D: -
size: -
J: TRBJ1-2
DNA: TGTGCCAGCAGCCAAGACAGGGTATATGGCTACACCTTC
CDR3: CASSQDRVYGYTF

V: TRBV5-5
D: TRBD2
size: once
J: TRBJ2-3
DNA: TGTGCCAGCAGCCCGTTGGCGGGAGGGACTTCTAGCACAGATACGCAGTATTTT
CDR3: CASSPLAGGTSSTDTQYF

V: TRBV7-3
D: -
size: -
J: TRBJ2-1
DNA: TGTGCCAGCAGCTTACAGGGGACATCCTACAATGAGCAGTTCTTC
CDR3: CASSLQGTSYNEQFF

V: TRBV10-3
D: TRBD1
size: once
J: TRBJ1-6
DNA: TGTGCCATCAGGGAAGGACAGGGGGGTAATTCACCCCTCCACTTT
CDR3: CAIREGQGGNSPLHF

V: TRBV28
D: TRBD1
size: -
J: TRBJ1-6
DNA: TGTGCCAGCAAGAAAAGACAGGGCCATAATTCACCCCTCCACTTT
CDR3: CASKKRQGHNSPLHF

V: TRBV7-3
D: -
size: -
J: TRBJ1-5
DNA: TGTGCCAGCGCAGGGGATCGAAGCCAGCCCCAGCATTTT
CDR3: CASAGDRSQPQHF

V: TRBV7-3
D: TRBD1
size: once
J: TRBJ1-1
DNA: TGTGCCAGCAGCGCACAGCCCGGACAGGGCAGAGGCACTGAAGCTTTCTTT
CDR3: CASSAQPGQGRGTEAFF

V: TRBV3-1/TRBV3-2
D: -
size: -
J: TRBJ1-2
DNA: TGTGCCAGCAGCCTCAGGGGCTATGGCTACACCTTC
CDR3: CASSLRGYGYTF

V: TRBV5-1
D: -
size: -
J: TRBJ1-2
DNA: TGCGCCAGCAGCGCCGGAGAGGCTTTTGGCTACACCTTC
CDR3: CASSAGEAFGYTF

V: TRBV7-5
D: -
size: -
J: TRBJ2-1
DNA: TGTGCCAGTTTCGGTGAGCAGTTCTTC
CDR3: CASFGEQFF

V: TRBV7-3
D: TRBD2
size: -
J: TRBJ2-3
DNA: TGTGCCAGCAGCTTACTAGCGGGAGTCGATACGCAGTATTTT
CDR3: CASSLLAGVDTQYF

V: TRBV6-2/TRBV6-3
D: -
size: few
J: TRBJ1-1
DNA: TGTGCCAGCAGTGTCCTCAGGGACTCTCCTGAAGCTTTCTTT
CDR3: CASSVLRDSPEAFF

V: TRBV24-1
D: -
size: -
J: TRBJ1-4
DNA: TGTGCCACCAGTGATCTCTCTGCGGGCCAACATGAAAAACTGTTTTTT
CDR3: CATSDLSAGQHEKLFF

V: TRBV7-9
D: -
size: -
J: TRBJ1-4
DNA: TGTGCCAGCAGCTCCCAGAAAGTCGGGGGGGCGACTAATGAAAAACTGTTTTTT
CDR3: CASSSQKVGGATNEKLFF

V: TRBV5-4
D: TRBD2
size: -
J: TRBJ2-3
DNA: TGTGCCAGCAGCTTTACTAGCGGCACAGATACGCAGTATTTT
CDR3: CASSFTSGTDTQYF

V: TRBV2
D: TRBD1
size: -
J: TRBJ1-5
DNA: TGTGCCAGCAGGCAACAGGGGGCCCGCAATCAGCCCCAGCATTTT
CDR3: CASRQQGARNQPQHF

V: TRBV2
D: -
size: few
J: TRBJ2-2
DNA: TGTGCCAGCAGGCATCCCCGGGAGACCGGGGAGCTGTTTTTT
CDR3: CASRHPRETGELFF

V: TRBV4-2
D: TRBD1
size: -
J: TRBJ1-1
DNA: TGTGCCAGCAGCCAAGGAAGACAGGGGAGCACTGAAGCTTTCTTT
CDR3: CASSQGRQGSTEAFF

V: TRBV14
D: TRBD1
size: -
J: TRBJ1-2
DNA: TGTGCCAGCAGCACCCGACAGGGATCTGGCTACACCTTC
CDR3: CASSTRQGSGYTF

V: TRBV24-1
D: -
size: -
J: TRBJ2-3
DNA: TGTGCCACCAGGGCTAGCGGCACAGATACGCAGTATTTT
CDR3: CATRASGTDTQYF

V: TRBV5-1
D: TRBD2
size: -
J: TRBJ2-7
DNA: TGCGCCAGCAGCTTTAGCGGGAGGAACGAGCAGTACTTC
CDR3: CASSFSGRNEQYF

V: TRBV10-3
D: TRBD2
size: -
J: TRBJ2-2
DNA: TGTGCCATCGGGGGACTAGCGGGGAACCCATACACCGGGGAGCTGTTTTTT
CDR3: CAIGGLAGNPYTGELFF

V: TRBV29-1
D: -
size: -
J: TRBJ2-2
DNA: TGCAGCGTTGGTCGCGGGGTACAGGCCGGGGAGCTGTTTTTT
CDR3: CSVGRGVQAGELFF

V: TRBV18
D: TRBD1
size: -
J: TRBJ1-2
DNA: TGTGCCAGCTCACAAGGACAGGGGGCGCGTGGCTACACCTTC
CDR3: CASSQGQGARGYTF

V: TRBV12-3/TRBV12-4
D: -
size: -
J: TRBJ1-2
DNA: TGTGCCAGCACTTTCGACAGAGATGGCTACACCTTC
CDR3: CASTFDRDGYTF

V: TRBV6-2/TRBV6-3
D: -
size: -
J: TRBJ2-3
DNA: TGTGCCAGCAGTTATAATCCGGGGACGCAGTATTTT
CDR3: CASSYNPGTQYF

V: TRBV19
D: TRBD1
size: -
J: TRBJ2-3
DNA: TGTGCCAGTAGTACTCCGGGACAGGGTCCAGATACGCAGTATTTT
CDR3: CASSTPGQGPDTQYF

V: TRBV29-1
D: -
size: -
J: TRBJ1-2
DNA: TGCAGCGTTGACGCCCGCGGGGAAGGCTACACCTTC
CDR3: CSVDARGEGYTF

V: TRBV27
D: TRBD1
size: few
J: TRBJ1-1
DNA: TGTGCCAGCAGTAGACAGGGGGAAGCTTTCTTT
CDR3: CASSRQGEAFF

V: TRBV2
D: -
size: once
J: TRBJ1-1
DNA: TGTGCCAGCAGTGGTACAGGGAGAAGAACTGAAGCTTTCTTT
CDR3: CASSGTGRRTEAFF

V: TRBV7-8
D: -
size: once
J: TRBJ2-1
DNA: TGTGCCAGCAGCTTAGAGGGCAGGGTTAGGGCCAATGAGCAGTTCTTC
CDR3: CASSLEGRVRANEQFF

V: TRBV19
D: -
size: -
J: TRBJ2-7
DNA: TGTGCCAGTAGTAATGGAGGAAGCCCCTACGAGCAGTACTTC
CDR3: CASSNGGSPYEQYF

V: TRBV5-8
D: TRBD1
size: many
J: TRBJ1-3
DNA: TGTGCCAGCAGCTTACCCAGGGGGAACTCTGGAAACACCATATATTTT
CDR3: CASSLPRGNSGNTIYF

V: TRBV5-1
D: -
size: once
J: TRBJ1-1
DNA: TGCGCCAGCAGCTTGTCGGCGGTGAACACTGAAGCTTTCTTT
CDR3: CASSLSAVNTEAFF

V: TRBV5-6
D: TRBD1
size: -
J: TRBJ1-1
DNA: TGTGCCAGCAGCTTGGGGTACAGGGGGTTGGAGGACACTGAAGCTTTCTTT
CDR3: CASSLGYRGLEDTEAFF

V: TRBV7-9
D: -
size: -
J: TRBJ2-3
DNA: TGTGCCAGCAGCAGAAGGAGGGATACAGATACGCAGTATTTT
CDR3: CASSRRRDTDTQYF

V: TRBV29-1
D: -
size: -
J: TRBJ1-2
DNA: TGCAGCGTTGTTGGGCACAACTATGGCTACACCTTC
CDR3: CSVVGHNYGYTF

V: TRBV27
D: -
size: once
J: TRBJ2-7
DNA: TGTGCCAGCAGTTTATCGGCTGGCTCCTACGAGCAGTACTTC
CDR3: CASSLSAGSYEQYF

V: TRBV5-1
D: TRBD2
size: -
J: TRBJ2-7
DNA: TGCGCCAGCAGTAGAAGCGGGACGGGAACCTACGAGCAGTACTTC
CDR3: CASSRSGTGTYEQYF

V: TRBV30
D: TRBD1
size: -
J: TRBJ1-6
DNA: TGTGCCTGGAACAGGGGGGCAGATAATTCACCCCTCCACTTT
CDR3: CAWNRGADNSPLHF

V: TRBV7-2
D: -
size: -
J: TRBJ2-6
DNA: TGTGCCAGCTCTAGTCGCACGATCTCTGGGGCCAACGTCCTGACTTTC
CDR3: CASSSRTISGANVLTF

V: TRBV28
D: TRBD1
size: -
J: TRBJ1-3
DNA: TGTGCCAGCAACGGACAGGGAAATGGAAACACCATATATTTT
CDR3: CASNGQGNGNTIYF

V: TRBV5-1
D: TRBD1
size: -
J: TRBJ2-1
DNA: TGCGCCAGCAGCTTCGGGACAGGGAATGTTGTTGAGCAGTTCTTC
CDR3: CASSFGTGNVVEQFF

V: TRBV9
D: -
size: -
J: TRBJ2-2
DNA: TGTGCCAGCAGCGTAGAGTACCGGGACACCGGGGAGCTGTTTTTT
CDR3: CASSVEYRDTGELFF

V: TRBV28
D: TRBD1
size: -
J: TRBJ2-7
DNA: TGTGCCAGCAGTTACCGGGACAGGGGGTACGAGCAGTACTTC
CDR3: CASSYRDRGYEQYF

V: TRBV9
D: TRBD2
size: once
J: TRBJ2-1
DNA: TGTGCCAGCAGCGTTAGCGGGACCCGCTACAATGAGCAGTTCTTC
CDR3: CASSVSGTRYNEQFF

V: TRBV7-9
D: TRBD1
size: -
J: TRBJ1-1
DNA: TGTGCCAGCAGCTCGAAGACGGGGACAGGGAACACTGAAGCTTTCTTT
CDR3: CASSSKTGTGNTEAFF

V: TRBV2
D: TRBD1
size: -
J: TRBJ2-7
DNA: TGTGCCAGCAGCGAAGACAGGGGGCTACACGAGCAGTACTTC
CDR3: CASSEDRGLHEQYF

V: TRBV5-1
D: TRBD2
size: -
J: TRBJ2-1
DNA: TGCGCCAGCAGCTTTGTCTCACCGACTAGCGGGAACAATGAGCAGTTCTTC
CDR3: CASSFVSPTSGNNEQFF